These T cell receptor beta chains were read from a single sample in a study of a mutant IDH1 vaccine in newly diagnosed glioma. No antigens are known for them. TCRdb's table, derived via immunoSEQ multiplex PCR, lists solely in-frame clones and lacks some. The sample comprises roughly 25,000 clones, 77% of which are singletons, and roughly a tenth rests with the top ten. This specimen was PBMCs, taken from a glioma patient whose treatment included an IDH1 peptide vaccine. Receptors originate from a man aged 40-49 years with glioma. CDR3s include the opening cysteine and the closing phenylalanine or tryptophan. Fields, in order: D gene, clone size, V gene, J gene, CDR3 DNA, CDR3 protein. A D gene is named only where the DNA matches it firmly. Clone size is given for some rows only: seen once, a few or many times, or a class if the clone is expanded.

d_gene: -
abundance: -
v_gene: TRBV11-3
j_gene: TRBJ1-2
CDR3nt: TGTGCCAGCAGCTTAGGGGGAAGCTATGGCTACACCTTC
CDR3aa: CASSLGGSYGYTF

d_gene: -
abundance: -
v_gene: TRBV4-1
j_gene: TRBJ1-2
CDR3nt: TGCGCCAGCAGCCAACCCCCCTCAGCTAACTATGGCTACACCTTC
CDR3aa: CASSQPPSANYGYTF

d_gene: TRBD1
abundance: -
v_gene: TRBV18
j_gene: TRBJ2-7
CDR3nt: TGTGCCAGCTCACCAGACAGGGAAGAACAGCAGTACTTC
CDR3aa: CASSPDREEQQYF

d_gene: -
abundance: few
v_gene: TRBV6-1
j_gene: TRBJ1-1
CDR3nt: TGTGCCAGCAGGAGGGAGGGGCAAGTTTTCTTT
CDR3aa: CASRREGQVFF

d_gene: -
abundance: -
v_gene: TRBV18
j_gene: TRBJ1-4
CDR3nt: TGTGCCAGCTCACCACGGAGTCCTGAAAAACTGTTTTTT
CDR3aa: CASSPRSPEKLFF

d_gene: -
abundance: -
v_gene: TRBV19
j_gene: TRBJ2-6
CDR3nt: TGTGCCAGTAGTATGACACGGAGCTCTGGGGCCAACGTCCTGACTTTC
CDR3aa: CASSMTRSSGANVLTF

d_gene: -
abundance: -
v_gene: TRBV28
j_gene: TRBJ2-1
CDR3nt: TGTGCCAGCAGTTCAGAGAGACGCCCTTACAATGAGCAGTTCTTC
CDR3aa: CASSSERRPYNEQFF

d_gene: -
abundance: few
v_gene: TRBV7-8
j_gene: TRBJ1-1
CDR3nt: TGTGCCAGCAGCAAGGGGGGCACTGAAGCTTTCTTT
CDR3aa: CASSKGGTEAFF

d_gene: TRBD1
abundance: -
v_gene: TRBV4-3
j_gene: TRBJ2-3
CDR3nt: TGCGCCAGCAGCCAAAGGACAGGGACAGTAGATACGCAGTATTTT
CDR3aa: CASSQRTGTVDTQYF

d_gene: -
abundance: once
v_gene: TRBV11-3
j_gene: TRBJ2-1
CDR3nt: TGTGCCAGCAGCTTAGGCGGGGTATCCTACAATGAGCAGTTCTTC
CDR3aa: CASSLGGVSYNEQFF

d_gene: TRBD2
abundance: -
v_gene: TRBV5-4
j_gene: TRBJ2-3
CDR3nt: TGTGCCAGCAGCCGAGGGGGACTAGCGGGGGTGAGAGATACGCAGTATTTT
CDR3aa: CASSRGGLAGVRDTQYF

d_gene: TRBD2
abundance: few
v_gene: TRBV2
j_gene: TRBJ2-1
CDR3nt: TGTGCCAGCAGTCGAATAGCGGGGCCCTACAATGAGCAGTTCTTC
CDR3aa: CASSRIAGPYNEQFF

d_gene: TRBD2
abundance: -
v_gene: TRBV10-2
j_gene: TRBJ2-1
CDR3nt: TGCGCCAGCAGTGGCCTAGCGGAGTACAATGAGCAGTTCTTC
CDR3aa: CASSGLAEYNEQFF

d_gene: -
abundance: -
v_gene: TRBV28
j_gene: TRBJ1-1
CDR3nt: TGTGCCAGCACCCAGGGTGGGTGGGTGAACACTGAAGCTTTCTTT
CDR3aa: CASTQGGWVNTEAFF

d_gene: TRBD1
abundance: -
v_gene: TRBV4-3
j_gene: TRBJ2-2
CDR3nt: TGCGCCAGCAGCCAAGGGGACAGTGGTGACACCGGGGAGCTGTTTTTT
CDR3aa: CASSQGDSGDTGELFF

d_gene: -
abundance: -
v_gene: TRBV11-2
j_gene: TRBJ1-1
CDR3nt: TGTGCCAGCAGCTTAGACTGGGCAGGGAACACTGAAGCTTTCTTT
CDR3aa: CASSLDWAGNTEAFF

d_gene: TRBD1
abundance: -
v_gene: TRBV5-4
j_gene: TRBJ2-7
CDR3nt: TGTGCCAGCAGCCCCCGCCCACAGGGGTCGGGCTACGAGCAGTACTTC
CDR3aa: CASSPRPQGSGYEQYF

d_gene: -
abundance: -
v_gene: TRBV4-1
j_gene: TRBJ1-1
CDR3nt: TGCGCCAGCAGCCAAGCCCTGAACAGGGAAGCTTTCTTT
CDR3aa: CASSQALNREAFF

d_gene: -
abundance: -
v_gene: TRBV29-1
j_gene: TRBJ2-3
CDR3nt: TGCAGCGTTCGGACCACAGATACGCAGTATTTT
CDR3aa: CSVRTTDTQYF

d_gene: -
abundance: -
v_gene: TRBV11-2
j_gene: TRBJ2-1
CDR3nt: TGTGCCAGCAGCCCGGGGGCGGGGTCCTACAATGAGCAGTTCTTC
CDR3aa: CASSPGAGSYNEQFF

d_gene: -
abundance: once
v_gene: TRBV5-8
j_gene: TRBJ1-4
CDR3nt: TGTGCCAGCAGCGGTGCAGGGGATAACGAAAAACTGTTTTTT
CDR3aa: CASSGAGDNEKLFF

d_gene: TRBD1
abundance: few
v_gene: TRBV5-1
j_gene: TRBJ1-2
CDR3nt: TGCGCCAGCAGCCCGGGAGCGGACAGGGGTATCAGAAGTGGCTACACCTTC
CDR3aa: CASSPGADRGIRSGYTF

d_gene: -
abundance: -
v_gene: TRBV11-1
j_gene: TRBJ2-5
CDR3nt: TGTGCCAGCAGCATCCTACGACAGGCACAAGAGACCCAGTACTTC
CDR3aa: CASSILRQAQETQYF

d_gene: -
abundance: -
v_gene: TRBV18
j_gene: TRBJ1-1
CDR3nt: TGTGCCAGCTCGTCGCCGGCTACTGAAGCTTTCTTT
CDR3aa: CASSSPATEAFF

d_gene: TRBD2
abundance: -
v_gene: TRBV6-5
j_gene: TRBJ2-5
CDR3nt: TGTGCCAGCAGTTACTCGACTAGCGGGTGGGAAGAGACCCAGTACTTC
CDR3aa: CASSYSTSGWEETQYF

d_gene: -
abundance: -
v_gene: TRBV11-2
j_gene: TRBJ1-1
CDR3nt: TGTGCCAGCAGCTTAGAAAGAGAAGCTTTCTTT
CDR3aa: CASSLEREAFF

d_gene: -
abundance: -
v_gene: TRBV27
j_gene: TRBJ1-2
CDR3nt: TGTGCCAGCAGTTTCACGCCAGGCGGGAGCTATGGCTACACCTTC
CDR3aa: CASSFTPGGSYGYTF

d_gene: TRBD1
abundance: -
v_gene: TRBV6-5
j_gene: TRBJ2-5
CDR3nt: TGTGCCAGCCACAGGGGGCGAGGGTCCGTCGAGACCCAGTACTTC
CDR3aa: CASHRGRGSVETQYF

d_gene: -
abundance: -
v_gene: TRBV29-1
j_gene: TRBJ2-1
CDR3nt: TGCAGCGTTCACCGCCGGACAGGCGGGAGTGGGAATGAGCAGTTCTTC
CDR3aa: CSVHRRTGGSGNEQFF

d_gene: TRBD2
abundance: -
v_gene: TRBV5-1
j_gene: TRBJ2-3
CDR3nt: TGCGCCAGCAGCATACAGCGGGAGAGGTCAGATACGCAGTATTTT
CDR3aa: CASSIQRERSDTQYF

d_gene: -
abundance: -
v_gene: TRBV6-1
j_gene: TRBJ2-2
CDR3nt: TGTGCCAGCAGTGAGACTTTTACCGGGGAGCTGTTTTTT
CDR3aa: CASSETFTGELFF

d_gene: -
abundance: -
v_gene: TRBV5-4
j_gene: TRBJ1-2
CDR3nt: TGTGCCAGCAGCTTGGGCGGGGGGAGTGCGGTAGGCTACACCTTC
CDR3aa: CASSLGGGSAVGYTF

d_gene: -
abundance: -
v_gene: TRBV7-7
j_gene: TRBJ2-1
CDR3nt: TGTGCCAGCAGCTTAAATCCCGTTGACAATGAGCAGTTCTTC
CDR3aa: CASSLNPVDNEQFF

d_gene: -
abundance: -
v_gene: TRBV7-2
j_gene: TRBJ1-1
CDR3nt: TGTGCCAGCAGCTTAACCGGGATCAACACTGAAGCTTTCTTT
CDR3aa: CASSLTGINTEAFF

d_gene: TRBD2
abundance: -
v_gene: TRBV19
j_gene: TRBJ2-1
CDR3nt: TGTGCCAGTAGCCGGACTAGCGGGAGGGTCTACAATGAGCAGTTCTTC
CDR3aa: CASSRTSGRVYNEQFF

d_gene: -
abundance: -
v_gene: TRBV6-1
j_gene: TRBJ2-3
CDR3nt: TGTGCCAGCAGTGTATACCTAGATACGCAGTATTTT
CDR3aa: CASSVYLDTQYF

d_gene: TRBD2
abundance: -
v_gene: TRBV30
j_gene: TRBJ2-1
CDR3nt: TGTGCCTGGAGTCCGACTAGCGGGAGGGCCTTTTGGAATGAGCAGTTCTTC
CDR3aa: CAWSPTSGRAFWNEQFF

d_gene: -
abundance: -
v_gene: TRBV7-2
j_gene: TRBJ2-1
CDR3nt: TGTGCCAGCAGCAGGAAGACTGAGCAGTTCTTC
CDR3aa: CASSRKTEQFF

d_gene: TRBD2
abundance: -
v_gene: TRBV5-1
j_gene: TRBJ2-1
CDR3nt: TGCGCCAGCAGCCCTACGACGGGGGGTAACAATGAGCAGTTCTTC
CDR3aa: CASSPTTGGNNEQFF

d_gene: -
abundance: -
v_gene: TRBV18
j_gene: TRBJ1-1
CDR3nt: TGTGCCAGCTCACCGAGATCCGGACCTGGGAACACTGAAGCTTTCTTT
CDR3aa: CASSPRSGPGNTEAFF